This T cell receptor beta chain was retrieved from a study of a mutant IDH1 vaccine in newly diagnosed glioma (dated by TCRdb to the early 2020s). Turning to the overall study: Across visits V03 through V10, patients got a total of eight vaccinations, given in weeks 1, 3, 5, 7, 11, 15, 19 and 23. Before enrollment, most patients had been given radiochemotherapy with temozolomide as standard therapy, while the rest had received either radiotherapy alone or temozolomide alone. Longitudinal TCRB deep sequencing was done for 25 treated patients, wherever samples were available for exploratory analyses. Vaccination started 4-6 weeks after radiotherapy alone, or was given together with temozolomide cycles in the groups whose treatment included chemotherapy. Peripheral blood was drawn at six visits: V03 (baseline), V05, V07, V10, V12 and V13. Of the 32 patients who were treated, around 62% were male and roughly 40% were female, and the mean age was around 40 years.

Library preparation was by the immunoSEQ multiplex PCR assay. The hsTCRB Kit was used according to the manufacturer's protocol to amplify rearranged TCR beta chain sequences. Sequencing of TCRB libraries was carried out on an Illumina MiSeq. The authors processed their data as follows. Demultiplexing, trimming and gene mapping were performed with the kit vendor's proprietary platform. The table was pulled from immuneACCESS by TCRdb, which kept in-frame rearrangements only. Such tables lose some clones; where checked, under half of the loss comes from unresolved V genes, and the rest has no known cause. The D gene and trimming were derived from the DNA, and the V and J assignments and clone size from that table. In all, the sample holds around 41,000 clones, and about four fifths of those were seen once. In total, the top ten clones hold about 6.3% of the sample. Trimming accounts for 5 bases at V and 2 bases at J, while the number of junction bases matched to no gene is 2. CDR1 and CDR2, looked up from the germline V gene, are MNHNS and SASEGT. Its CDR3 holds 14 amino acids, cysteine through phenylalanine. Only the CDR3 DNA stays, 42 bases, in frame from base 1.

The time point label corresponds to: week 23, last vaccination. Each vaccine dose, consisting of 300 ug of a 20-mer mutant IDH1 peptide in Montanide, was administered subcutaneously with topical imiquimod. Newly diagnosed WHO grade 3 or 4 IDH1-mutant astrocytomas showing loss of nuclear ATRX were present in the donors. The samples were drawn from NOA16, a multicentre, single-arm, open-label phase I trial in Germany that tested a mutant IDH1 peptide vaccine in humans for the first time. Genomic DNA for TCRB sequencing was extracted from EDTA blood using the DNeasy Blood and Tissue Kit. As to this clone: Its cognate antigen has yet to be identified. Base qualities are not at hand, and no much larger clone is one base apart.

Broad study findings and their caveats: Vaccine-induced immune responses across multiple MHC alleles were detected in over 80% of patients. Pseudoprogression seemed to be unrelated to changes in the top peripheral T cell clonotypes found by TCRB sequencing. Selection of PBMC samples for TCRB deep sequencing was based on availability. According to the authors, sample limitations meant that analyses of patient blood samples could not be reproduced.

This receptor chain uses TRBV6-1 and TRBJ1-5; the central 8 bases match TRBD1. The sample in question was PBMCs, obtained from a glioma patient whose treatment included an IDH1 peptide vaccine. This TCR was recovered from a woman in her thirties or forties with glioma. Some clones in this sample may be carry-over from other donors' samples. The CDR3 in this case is CASSMTGGNQPQHF. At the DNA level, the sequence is TGTGCCAGCAGTATGACAGGGGGCAATCAGCCCCAGCATTTT.